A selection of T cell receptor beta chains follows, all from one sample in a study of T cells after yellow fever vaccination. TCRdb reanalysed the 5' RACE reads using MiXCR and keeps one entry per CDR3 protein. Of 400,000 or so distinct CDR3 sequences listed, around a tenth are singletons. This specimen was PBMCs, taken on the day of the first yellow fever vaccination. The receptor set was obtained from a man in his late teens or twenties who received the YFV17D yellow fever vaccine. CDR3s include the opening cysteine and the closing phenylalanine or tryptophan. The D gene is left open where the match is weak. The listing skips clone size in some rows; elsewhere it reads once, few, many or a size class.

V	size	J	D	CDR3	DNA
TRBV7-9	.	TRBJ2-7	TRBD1	CASSWTGAIYEQYF	TGTGCCAGCAGCTGGACAGGGGCTATCTACGAGCAGTACTTC
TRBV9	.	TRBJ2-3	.	CASSVLSGEATDTQYF	TGTGCCAGCAGCGTATTATCGGGGGAGGCCACAGATACGCAGTATTTT
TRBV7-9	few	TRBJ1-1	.	CASSQWVGTEAFF	TGTGCCAGCAGCCAATGGGTTGGCACTGAAGCTTTCTTT
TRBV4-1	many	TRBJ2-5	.	CASSQGNGAETQYF	TGCGCCAGCAGCCAAGGGAACGGGGCAGAGACCCAGTACTTC
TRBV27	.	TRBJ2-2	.	CASSLEMPGPGELFF	TGTGCCAGCAGTTTAGAAATGCCGGGGCCCGGGGAGCTGTTTTTT
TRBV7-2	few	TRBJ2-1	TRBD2	CASSLAGTSGGAKVNEQFF	TGTGCCAGCAGCTTAGCTGGGACTAGCGGGGGGGCCAAGGTCAATGAGCAGTTCTTC
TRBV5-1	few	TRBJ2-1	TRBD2	CASRFPAGGLNEQFF	TGCGCCAGCAGGTTCCCAGCGGGGGGGCTCAATGAGCAGTTCTTC
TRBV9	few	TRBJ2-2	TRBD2	CASSVLGGGANTGELFF	TGTGCCAGCAGCGTACTCGGGGGGGGTGCGAACACCGGGGAGCTGTTTTTT
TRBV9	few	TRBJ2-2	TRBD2	CASSYRTSGGALRELFF	TGTGCCAGCAGCTACCGGACTAGCGGGGGGGCTTTGAGGGAGCTGTTTTTT
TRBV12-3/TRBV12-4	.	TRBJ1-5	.	CASSFIANQPQHF	TGTGCCAGCAGTTTCATCGCAAATCAGCCCCAGCATTTT
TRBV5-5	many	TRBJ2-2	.	CASSFFGAGELFF	TGTGCCAGCAGCTTCTTTGGCGCCGGGGAGCTGTTTTTT
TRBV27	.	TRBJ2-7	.	CASSRDFPNEQYF	TGTGCCAGCAGCCGGGACTTTCCCAACGAGCAGTACTTC
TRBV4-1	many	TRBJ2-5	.	CASSQGTSVGTQYF	TGCGCCAGCAGCCAAGGCACATCCGTTGGGACCCAGTACTTC